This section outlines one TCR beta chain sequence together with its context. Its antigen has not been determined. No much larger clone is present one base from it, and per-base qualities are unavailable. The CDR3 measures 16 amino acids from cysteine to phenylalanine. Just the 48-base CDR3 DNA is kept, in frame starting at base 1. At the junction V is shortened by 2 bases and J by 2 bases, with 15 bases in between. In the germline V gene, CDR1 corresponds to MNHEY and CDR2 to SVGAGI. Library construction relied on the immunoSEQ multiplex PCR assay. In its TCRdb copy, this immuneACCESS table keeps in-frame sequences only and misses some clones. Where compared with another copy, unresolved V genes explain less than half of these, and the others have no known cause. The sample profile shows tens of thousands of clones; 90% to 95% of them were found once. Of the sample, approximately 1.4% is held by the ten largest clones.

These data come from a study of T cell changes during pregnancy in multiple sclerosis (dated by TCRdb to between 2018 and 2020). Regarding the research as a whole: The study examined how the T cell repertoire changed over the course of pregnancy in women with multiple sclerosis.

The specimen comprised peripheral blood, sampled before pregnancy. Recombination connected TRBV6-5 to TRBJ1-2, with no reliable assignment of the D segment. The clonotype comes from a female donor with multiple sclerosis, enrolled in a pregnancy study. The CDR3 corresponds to CASSYLPAGSNYGYTF. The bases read TGTGCCAGCAGTTACCTCCCCGCAGGCTCCAACTATGGCTACACCTTC.